One TCR beta chain is described in this entry. The antigen remains undetermined. Within the sample, other DNA sequences also encode this same CDR3. The sorting of PBMCs gave CD4+ and CD8+ T cells. The sample comes from a study of CD8+ T cells in alopecia areata. Study findings and constraints: Scalp specimens additionally yield sequences from normal skin's resident alphabeta T cells. Lesional scalp displayed greater clonality than normal scalp, most notably in alopecia totalis/universalis.

Extracted RNA was reverse transcribed into cDNA, the sequencing template. Produced via immunoSEQ multiplex PCR; TCRdb's table is partial and in-frame only. The sample comprises about 110,000 clones, 45% to 70% of which are singletons, and around a fifth rests with the top ten. The receptor was isolated from a human donor in good health. Material for sequencing was CD8+ T cells sorted from blood.

CDR3 in amino acids: CASSLGLGGEQFF. CDR3 nucleotides: TGTGCCAGCAGCTTGGGGCTCGGGGGTGAGCAGTTCTTC. This chain links TRBV5-6 with TRBJ2-1, with D maybe TRBD2 (6 bases). Per germline, CDR1 SGHDT and CDR2 YYEEEE. Trimming shortened V by 0 bases and J by 9 bases, and 10 bases separated the two germline ends. The CDR3 consists of 13 residues. The full variable domain, with the rest looked up from reference TRBV5-6 and TRBJ2-1, is DAGVTQSPTHLIKTRGQQVTLRCSPKSGHDTVSWYQQALGQGPQFIFQYYEEEERQRGNFPDRFSGHQFPNYSSELNVNALLLGDSALYLCASSLGLGGEQFFGPGTRLTVL.